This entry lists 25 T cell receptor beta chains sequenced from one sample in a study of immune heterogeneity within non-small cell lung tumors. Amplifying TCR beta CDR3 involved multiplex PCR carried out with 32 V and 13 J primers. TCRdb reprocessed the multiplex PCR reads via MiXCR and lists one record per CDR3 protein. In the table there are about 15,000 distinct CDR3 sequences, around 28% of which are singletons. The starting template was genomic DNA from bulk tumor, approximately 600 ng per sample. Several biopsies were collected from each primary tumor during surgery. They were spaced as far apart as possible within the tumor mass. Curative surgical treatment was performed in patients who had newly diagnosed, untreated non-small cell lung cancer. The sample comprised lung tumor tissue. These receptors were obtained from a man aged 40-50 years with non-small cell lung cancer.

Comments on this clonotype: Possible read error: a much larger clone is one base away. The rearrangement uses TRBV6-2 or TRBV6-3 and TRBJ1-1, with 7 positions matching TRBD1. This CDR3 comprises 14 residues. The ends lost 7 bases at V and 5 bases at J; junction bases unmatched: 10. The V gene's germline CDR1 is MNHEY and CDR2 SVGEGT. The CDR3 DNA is TGTGCCAGCACCACTGATCGACAGGGTACTGAAGCTTTCTTT. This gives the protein CASTTDRQGTEAFF.

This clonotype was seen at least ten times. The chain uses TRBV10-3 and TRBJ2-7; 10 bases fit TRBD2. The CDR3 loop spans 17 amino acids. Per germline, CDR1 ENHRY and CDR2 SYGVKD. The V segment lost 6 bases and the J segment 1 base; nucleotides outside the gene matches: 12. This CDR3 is CAISLGMGAGGSYEQYF. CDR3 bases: TGTGCCATCAGCCTCGGGATGGGAGCGGGAGGGTCCTACGAGCAGTACTTC.

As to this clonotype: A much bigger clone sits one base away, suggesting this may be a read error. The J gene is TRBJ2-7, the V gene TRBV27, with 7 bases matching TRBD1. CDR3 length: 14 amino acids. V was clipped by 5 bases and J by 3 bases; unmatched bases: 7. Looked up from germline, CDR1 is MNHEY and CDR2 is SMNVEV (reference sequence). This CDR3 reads CASSPGQENYEQYF. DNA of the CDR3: TGTGCCAGCAGTCCAGGACAGGAAAACTACGAGCAGTACTTC.

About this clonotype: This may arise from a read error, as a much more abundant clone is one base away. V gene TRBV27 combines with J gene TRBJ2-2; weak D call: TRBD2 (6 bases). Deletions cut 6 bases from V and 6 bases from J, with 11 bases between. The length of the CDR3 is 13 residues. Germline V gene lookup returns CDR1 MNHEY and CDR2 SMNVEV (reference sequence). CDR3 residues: CASRGLNPGELFF. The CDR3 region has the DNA TGTGCCAGCAGGGGACTTAACCCCGGGGAGCTGTTTTTT.

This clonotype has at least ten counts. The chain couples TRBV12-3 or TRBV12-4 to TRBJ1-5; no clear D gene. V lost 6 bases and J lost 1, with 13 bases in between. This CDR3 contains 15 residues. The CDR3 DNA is TGTGCCAGCAGGGAAAGGGAGGTGAGCAATCAGCCCCAGCATTTT. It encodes CASREREVSNQPQHF.

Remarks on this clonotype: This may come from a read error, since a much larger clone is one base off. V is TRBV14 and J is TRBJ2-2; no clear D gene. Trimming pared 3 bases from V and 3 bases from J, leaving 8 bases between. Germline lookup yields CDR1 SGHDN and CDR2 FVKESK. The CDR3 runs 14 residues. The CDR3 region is CASSHHPDTGELFF. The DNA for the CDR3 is TGTGCCAGCAGCCACCACCCCGACACCGGGGAGCTGTTTTTT. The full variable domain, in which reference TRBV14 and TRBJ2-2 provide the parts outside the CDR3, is EAGVTQFPSHSVIEKGQTVTLRCDPISGHDNLYWYRRVMGKEIKFLLHFVKESKQDESGMPNNRFLAERTGGTYSTLKVQPAELEDSGVYFCASSHHPDTGELFFGEGSRLTVL.

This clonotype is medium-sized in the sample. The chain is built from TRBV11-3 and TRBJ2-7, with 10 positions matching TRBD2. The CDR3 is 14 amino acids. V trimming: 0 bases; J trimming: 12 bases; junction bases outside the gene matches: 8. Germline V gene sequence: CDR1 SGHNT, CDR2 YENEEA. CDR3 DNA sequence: TGTGCCAGCAGCTTAGACGGGACTAGCGAAATACTGTACTTC. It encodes CASSLDGTSEILYF.

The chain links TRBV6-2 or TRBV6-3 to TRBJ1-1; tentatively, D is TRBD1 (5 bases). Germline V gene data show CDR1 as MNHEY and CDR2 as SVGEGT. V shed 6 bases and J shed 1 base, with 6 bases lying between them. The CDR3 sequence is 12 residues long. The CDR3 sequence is CASRDTNTEAFF. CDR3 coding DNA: TGTGCCAGCAGGGACACGAACACTGAAGCTTTCTTT.

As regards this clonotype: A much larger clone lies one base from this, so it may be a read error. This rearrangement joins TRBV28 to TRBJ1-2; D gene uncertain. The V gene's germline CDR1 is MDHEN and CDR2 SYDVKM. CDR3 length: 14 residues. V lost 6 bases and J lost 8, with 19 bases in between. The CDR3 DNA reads TGTGCCAGCAGCGGTATACGGCCCGTGGACGGCTACACCTTC. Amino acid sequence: CASSGIRPVDGYTF.

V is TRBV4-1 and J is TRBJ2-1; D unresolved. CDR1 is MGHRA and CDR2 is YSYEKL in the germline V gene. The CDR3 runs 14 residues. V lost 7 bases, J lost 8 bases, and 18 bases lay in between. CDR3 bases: TGCGCCAGCATCCATAGGGTAGCTCTCCATGAGCAGTTCTTC. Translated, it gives CASIHRVALHEQFF.

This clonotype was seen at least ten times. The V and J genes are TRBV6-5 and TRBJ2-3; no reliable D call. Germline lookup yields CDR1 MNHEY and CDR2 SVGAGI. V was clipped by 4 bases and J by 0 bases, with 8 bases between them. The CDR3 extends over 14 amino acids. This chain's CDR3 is CASSWVTSTDTQYF. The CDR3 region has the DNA TGTGCCAGCAGTTGGGTAACCAGCACAGATACGCAGTATTTT.

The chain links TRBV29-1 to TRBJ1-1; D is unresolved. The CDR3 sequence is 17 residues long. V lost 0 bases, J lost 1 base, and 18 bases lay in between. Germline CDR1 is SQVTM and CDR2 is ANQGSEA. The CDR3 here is CSVEDWAEQPGNTEAFF. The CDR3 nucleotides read TGCAGCGTTGAAGATTGGGCGGAGCAGCCGGGGAACACTGAAGCTTTCTTT.

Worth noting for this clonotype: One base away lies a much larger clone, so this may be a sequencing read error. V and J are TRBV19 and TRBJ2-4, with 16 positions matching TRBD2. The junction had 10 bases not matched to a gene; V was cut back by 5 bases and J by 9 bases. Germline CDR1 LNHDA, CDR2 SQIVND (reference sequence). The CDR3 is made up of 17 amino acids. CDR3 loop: CASSGQGLAGGPAIQYF. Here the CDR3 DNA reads TGTGCCAGTAGTGGCCAGGGACTAGCGGGAGGGCCGGCCATTCAGTACTTC.

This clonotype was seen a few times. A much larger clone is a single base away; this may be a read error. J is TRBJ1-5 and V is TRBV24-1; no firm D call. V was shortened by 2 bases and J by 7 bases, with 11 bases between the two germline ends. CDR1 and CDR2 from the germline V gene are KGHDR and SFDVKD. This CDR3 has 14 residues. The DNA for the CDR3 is TGTGCCACCAGTGATTCATGGGATTGGCAGCCCCAGCATTTT. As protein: CATSDSWDWQPQHF.

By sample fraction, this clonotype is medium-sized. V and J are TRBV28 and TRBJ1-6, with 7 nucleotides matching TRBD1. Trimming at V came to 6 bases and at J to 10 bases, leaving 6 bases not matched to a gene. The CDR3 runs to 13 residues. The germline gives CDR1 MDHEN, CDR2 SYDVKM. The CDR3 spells CASRDQQGSPLHF. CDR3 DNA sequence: TGTGCCAGCAGAGACCAACAGGGGTCACCCCTCCACTTT.

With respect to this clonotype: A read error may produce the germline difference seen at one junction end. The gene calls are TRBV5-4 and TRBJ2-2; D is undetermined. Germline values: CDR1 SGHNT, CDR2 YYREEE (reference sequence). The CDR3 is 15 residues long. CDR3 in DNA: TGTGTCAGCAGCTCGGCCAAGCAAGATACCGGGGAGCTGTTTTTT. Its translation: CVSSSAKQDTGELFF.

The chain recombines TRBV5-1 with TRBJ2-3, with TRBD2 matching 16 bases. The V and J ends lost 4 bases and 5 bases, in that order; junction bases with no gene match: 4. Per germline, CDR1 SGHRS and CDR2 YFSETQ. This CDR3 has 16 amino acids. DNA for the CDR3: TGCGCCAGCAGCCCGGGACTAGCGGGAGGGCAAGATACGCAGTATTTT. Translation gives CASSPGLAGGQDTQYF.

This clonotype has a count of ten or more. This CDR3 is CSAHPRQMNTEAFF. The CDR3 DNA sequence: TGCAGTGCTCATCCCCGGCAAATGAACACTGAAGCTTTCTTT. The V call is TRBV20-1, the J call TRBJ1-1; D remains unclear. The CDR3 spans 14 residues. Trimming shortened V by 5 bases and J by 0 bases, and 13 bases separated the two germline ends. Germline values: CDR1 DFQATT, CDR2 SNEGSKA (reference sequence).

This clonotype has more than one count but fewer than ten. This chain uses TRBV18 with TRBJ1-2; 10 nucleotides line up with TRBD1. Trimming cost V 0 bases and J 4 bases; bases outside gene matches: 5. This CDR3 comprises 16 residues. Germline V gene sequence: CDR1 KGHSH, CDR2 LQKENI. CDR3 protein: CASSPPGQGSLYGYTF. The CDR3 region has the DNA TGTGCCAGCTCACCACCGGGACAGGGGAGCCTCTATGGCTACACCTTC.

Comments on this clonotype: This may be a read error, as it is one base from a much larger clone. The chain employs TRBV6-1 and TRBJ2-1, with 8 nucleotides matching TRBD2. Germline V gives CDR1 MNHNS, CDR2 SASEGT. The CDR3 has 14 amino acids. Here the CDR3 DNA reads TGTACCAGCAGTGAACAGCGGGAGTGGGCTGAGCAGTTCTTC. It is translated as CTSSEQREWAEQFF.

In DNA form, the CDR3 reads TGCAGCGTCACAGCAACAGGTTCTCGCGGGGAGAGCTCCTACAATGAGCAGTTCTTC. Amino acid sequence: CSVTATGSRGESSYNEQFF. The chain carries TRBV29-1 and TRBJ2-1; D might be TRBD2 (6 bases). The CDR3 is 19 amino acids. The ends were cut back, 6 bases at V and 0 bases at J, with 27 bases in the middle. Germline CDR1 and CDR2: SQVTM and ANQGSEA.

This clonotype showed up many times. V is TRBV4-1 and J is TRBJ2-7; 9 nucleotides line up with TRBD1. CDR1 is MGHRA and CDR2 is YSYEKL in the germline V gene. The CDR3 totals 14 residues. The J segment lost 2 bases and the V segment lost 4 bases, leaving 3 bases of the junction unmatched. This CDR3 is CASSPRTGAYEQYF. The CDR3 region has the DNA TGCGCCAGCAGCCCGCGGACAGGGGCCTACGAGCAGTACTTC.

The CDR3 loop is CASSVDITNVLTF. Written as DNA, the CDR3 is TGTGCCAGCAGTGTTGACATCACCAACGTCCTGACTTTC. This sequence joins TRBV2 and TRBJ2-6; D is unclear. V was pared by 4 bases and J by 8 bases, with 9 bases between. CDR1 is SNHLY, CDR2 FYNNEI, per germline. This CDR3 contains 13 residues.

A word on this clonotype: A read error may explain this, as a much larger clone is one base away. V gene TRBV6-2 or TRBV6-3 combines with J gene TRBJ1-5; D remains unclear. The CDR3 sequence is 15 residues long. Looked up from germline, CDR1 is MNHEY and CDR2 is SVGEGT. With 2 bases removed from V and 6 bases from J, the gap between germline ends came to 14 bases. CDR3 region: CASSYGSKACQPQHF. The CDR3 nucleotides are TGTGCCAGCAGTTACGGGTCAAAGGCTTGTCAGCCCCAGCATTTT.

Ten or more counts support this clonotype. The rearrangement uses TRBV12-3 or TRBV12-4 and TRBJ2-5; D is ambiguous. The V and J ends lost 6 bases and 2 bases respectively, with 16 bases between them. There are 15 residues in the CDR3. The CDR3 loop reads CASSLRASLQETQYF. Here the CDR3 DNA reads TGTGCCAGCAGCCTTAGGGCCTCCCTACAAGAGACCCAGTACTTC.